This T cell receptor (beta chain) was sequenced for a study of cytomegalovirus exposure and HLA in healthy donors. A note on this clone: Antigen: not known.

General study findings and limits: In a later analysis, the majority of CMV-associated beta chains seemingly showed HLA restriction. The investigators catalogued some 160 TCR beta chains as cytomegalovirus-associated. A later analysis, which compared TCR beta chains of equal frequency, found the HLA-associated ones more clonally expanded.

It was with 60 Vbeta and 13 Jbeta primers that the PCR ran. TCRdb's table, derived via immunoSEQ multiplex PCR, lists solely in-frame clones and lacks some. The sample yields around 140,000 clones, roughly 79% seen once. CDR3 size: 18 residues. CDR1 SNHLY and CDR2 FYNNEI come from the germline V gene. Trimming removed 1 base from V and 3 bases from J; junction bases left unmatched: 9. The chain is built from TRBV2 and TRBJ2-1; 10 positions agree with TRBD2. Source material: PBMCs. The clonotype originates from a woman aged 18-29 years in good health and CMV-seronegative. The CDR3: CASSEVKEREGIYNEQFF. CDR3 DNA: TGTGCCAGCAGTGAAGTAAAAGAGCGGGAGGGAATCTACAATGAGCAGTTCTTC.